This entry lists 2 T cell receptor beta chains sequenced from one sample in a study of cytomegalovirus exposure and HLA in healthy donors. The PCR was carried out with 60 Vbeta primers and 13 Jbeta primers. Some clones are missing from TCRdb's copy, which holds only in-frame ones; the method was immunoSEQ multiplex PCR. The sample includes under 90,000 clones, over 60% of them seen just once. Sequencing was carried out using PBMCs. The receptors stem from a man between 35 and 55 years old in good health and CMV-seropositive.

This rearrangement joins TRBV5-4 to TRBJ2-2; D perhaps matches TRBD1 (6 bases). Germline loops: CDR1 SGHNT, CDR2 YYREEE (reference sequence). V was trimmed by 4 bases and J by 5 bases, leaving 12 bases between them. This CDR3 has 14 amino acids. The CDR3 DNA follows: TGTGCCAGCAGCCTCGACGGACAGACCGGGGAGCTGTTTTTT. Translating it yields CASSLDGQTGELFF.

This clone was seen once. The gene calls are TRBV19 and TRBJ1-1, with 8 bases identical to TRBD1. Germline V gene data show CDR1 as LNHDA and CDR2 as SQIVND (reference sequence). Trimming took 3 bases from V and 11 from J; bases not matched to a gene: 5. The CDR3 has 12 residues. Here the CDR3 DNA reads TGTGCCAGTAGTATCCAGGGGGCGGCCGCTTTCTTT. Protein: CASSIQGAAAFF.